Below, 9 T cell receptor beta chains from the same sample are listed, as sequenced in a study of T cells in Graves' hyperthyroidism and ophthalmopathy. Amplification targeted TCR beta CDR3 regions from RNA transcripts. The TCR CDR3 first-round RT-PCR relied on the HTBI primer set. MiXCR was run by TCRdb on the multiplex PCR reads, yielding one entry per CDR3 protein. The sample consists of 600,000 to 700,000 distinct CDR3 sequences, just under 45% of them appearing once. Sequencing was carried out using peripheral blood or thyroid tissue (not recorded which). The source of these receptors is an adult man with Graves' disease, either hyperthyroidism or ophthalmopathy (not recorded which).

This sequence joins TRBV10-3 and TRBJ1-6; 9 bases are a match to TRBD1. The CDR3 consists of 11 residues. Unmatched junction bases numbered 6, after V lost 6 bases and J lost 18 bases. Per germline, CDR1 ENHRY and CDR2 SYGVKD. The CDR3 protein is CAIRQGQGGHF. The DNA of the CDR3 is TGTGCCATCAGACAGGGACAGGGTGGCCACTTT.

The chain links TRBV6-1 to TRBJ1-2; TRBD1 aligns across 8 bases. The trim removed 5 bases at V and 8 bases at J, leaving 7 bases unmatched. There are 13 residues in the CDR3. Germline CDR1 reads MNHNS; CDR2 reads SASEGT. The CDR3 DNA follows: TGTGCCAGCAGTCGACAGGGGTCCGGGGGCTACACCTTC. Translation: CASSRQGSGGYTF.

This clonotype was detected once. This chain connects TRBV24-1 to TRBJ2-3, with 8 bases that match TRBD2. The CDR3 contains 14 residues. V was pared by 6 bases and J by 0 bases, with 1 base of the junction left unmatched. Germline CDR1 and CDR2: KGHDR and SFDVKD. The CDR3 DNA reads TGTGCCACCAGTACTAGCGGAAGCACAGATACGCAGTATTTT. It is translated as CATSTSGSTDTQYF.

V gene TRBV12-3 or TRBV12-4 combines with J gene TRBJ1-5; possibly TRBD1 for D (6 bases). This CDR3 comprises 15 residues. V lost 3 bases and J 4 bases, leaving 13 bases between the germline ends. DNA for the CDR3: TGTGCCAGCAGTTTGTTCGGGACACCAAATCAGCCCCAGCATTTT. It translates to CASSLFGTPNQPQHF.

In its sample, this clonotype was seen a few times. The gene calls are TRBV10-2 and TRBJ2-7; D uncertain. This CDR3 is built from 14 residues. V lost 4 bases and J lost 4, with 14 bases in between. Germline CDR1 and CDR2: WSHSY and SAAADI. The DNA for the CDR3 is TGCGCCAGCAGTGTTTCAGGAATGTTATACGAGCAGTACTTC. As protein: CASSVSGMLYEQYF.

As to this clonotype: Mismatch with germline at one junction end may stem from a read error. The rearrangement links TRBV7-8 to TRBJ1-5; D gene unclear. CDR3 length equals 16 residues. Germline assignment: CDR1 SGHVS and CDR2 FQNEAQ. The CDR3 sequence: CASSQESGRNNQPQHF. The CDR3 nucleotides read TGCGCCAGCAGCCAAGAGTCTGGACGGAACAATCAGCCCCAGCATTTT.

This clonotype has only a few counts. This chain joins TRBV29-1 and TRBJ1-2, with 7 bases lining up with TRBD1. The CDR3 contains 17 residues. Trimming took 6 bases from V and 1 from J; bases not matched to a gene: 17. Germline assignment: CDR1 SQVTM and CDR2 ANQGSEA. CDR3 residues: CSVPIDRVVRGNYGYTF. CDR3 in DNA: TGCAGCGTGCCCATTGACAGGGTCGTGCGGGGTAACTATGGCTACACCTTC.

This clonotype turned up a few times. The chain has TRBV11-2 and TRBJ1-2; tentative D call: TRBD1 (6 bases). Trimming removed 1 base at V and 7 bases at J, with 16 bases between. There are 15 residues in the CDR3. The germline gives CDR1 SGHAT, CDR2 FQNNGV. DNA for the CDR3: TGTGCCAGCAGCTTAGTCCCGGGACAAATGTCTGGCTACACCTTC. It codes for CASSLVPGQMSGYTF.

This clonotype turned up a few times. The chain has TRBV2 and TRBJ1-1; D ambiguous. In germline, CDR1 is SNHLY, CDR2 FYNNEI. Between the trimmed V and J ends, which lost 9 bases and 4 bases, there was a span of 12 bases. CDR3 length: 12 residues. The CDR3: CASTNFPTEAFF. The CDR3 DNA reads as TGTGCCAGTACCAACTTCCCCACTGAAGCTTTCTTT. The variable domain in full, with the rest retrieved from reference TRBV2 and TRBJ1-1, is EPEVTQTPSHQVTQMGQEVILRCVPISNHLYFYWYRQILGQKVEFLVSFYNNEISEKSEIFDDQFSVERPDGSNFTLKIRSTKLEDSAMYFCASTNFPTEAFFGQGTRLTVV.